By sample fraction, the clone carrying this TCR beta chain is medium-sized. The sample comes from a study of PD-L1 blockade in urothelial cancer. The wider study: It was at 3 weeks (second dose) and 6 weeks after treatment start that blood was analyzed.

The CDR3 spans 15 residues. The V end was cut by 5 bases, the J end by 10 bases, with 26 bases between. Germline assignment: CDR1 GTSNPN and CDR2 SVGIG (reference sequence). Some clones are missing from TCRdb's copy, which holds only in-frame ones; the method was immunoSEQ multiplex PCR. The data contain about 29,000 clones, about 87% of them singletons. Material: PBMCs, obtained around atezolizumab (anti-PD-L1) treatment. The chain carries TRBV30 and TRBJ1-2; D unclear. The receptor's source is a man aged 50 to 60 with urothelial cancer. The CDR3 sequence is CAWAMEAALLEDYTF. DNA for the CDR3: TGTGCCTGGGCGATGGAGGCTGCCCTTTTGGAGGACTACACCTTC.